This entry lists 16 T cell receptor beta chains sequenced from one sample in a study of graft-versus-host responses after intestinal transplantation (dated by TCRdb to about 2021). The antigens for these receptors are not known. The time point label, read with the paper, signifies: cells obtained before transplantation from donor or recipient. Libraries were built with the immunoSEQ multiplex PCR assay. The table was pulled from immuneACCESS by TCRdb, which kept in-frame rearrangements only. Such tables lose some clones; where checked, under half of the loss comes from unresolved V genes, and the rest has no known cause. Across this sample there are roughly 75,000 clones, with 91% seen only once. The top ten hold roughly 0.1% of the sample. The sample was unstimulated CD4+ T cells sorted from spleen or lymph node cells, taken before intestinal transplant. Every receptor here comes from a human donor who received an intestinal transplant.

This clone has a single count. This chain links TRBV5-6 with TRBJ1-5, with TRBD1 identical over 9 bases. CDR1 SGHDT and CDR2 YYEEEE come from the germline V gene. The CDR3 consists of 16 residues. Germline trimming cut 2 bases from V and 3 bases from J; bases unmatched to any gene: 6. This CDR3 reads CASSLNRGLDNQPQHF. CDR3 DNA sequence: TGTGCCAGCAGCTTAAACAGGGGGCTGGACAATCAGCCCCAGCATTTT.

The chain couples TRBV9 to TRBJ2-1; D is undetermined. The CDR3 runs to 14 residues. Trimming pared 0 bases from V and 0 bases from J, leaving 4 bases between. The germline gives CDR1 SGDLS, CDR2 YYNGEE. The CDR3 DNA follows: TGTGCCAGCAGCGTAGCGTACTCCTACAATGAGCAGTTCTTC. Translation gives CASSVAYSYNEQFF. Together with reference TRBV9 and TRBJ2-1, the CDR3 gives the full variable domain: DSGVTQTPKHLITATGQRVTLRCSPRSGDLSVYWYQQSLDQGLQFLIQYYNGEERAKGNILERFSAQQFPDLHSELNLSSLELGDSALYFCASSVAYSYNEQFFGPGTRLTVL.

The chain employs TRBV19 and TRBJ2-6; the match to TRBD1 covers 8 bases. Germline CDR1 is LNHDA and CDR2 is SQIVND (reference sequence). The CDR3 spans 16 residues. With V trimmed by 9 bases and J by 0 bases, 7 bases remained unmatched. DNA of the CDR3: TGTGCCAGCGCGGGACAGGCAAGCTCTGGGGCCAACGTCCTGACTTTC. Translating gives CASAGQASSGANVLTF. Full variable domain (missing parts from reference TRBV19 and TRBJ2-6): DGGITQSPKYLFRKEGQNVTLSCEQNLNHDAMYWYRQDPGQGLRLIYYSQIVNDFQKGDIAEGYSVSREKKESFPLTVTSAQKNPTAFYLCASAGQASSGANVLTFGAGSRLTVL.

This chain connects TRBV6-6 to TRBJ2-7, with 7 bases identical to TRBD1. Germline-derived CDR1 and CDR2 are MNHNY and SVGAGI (reference sequence). The ends lost 0 bases at V and 2 bases at J; junction bases unmatched: 1. The CDR3 runs 14 residues. DNA for the CDR3: TGTGCCAGCAGTTACTCAGGGGGCCCCTACGAGCAGTACTTC. Translating gives CASSYSGGPYEQYF.

The chain uses TRBV28 and TRBJ2-3; D remains ambiguous. Germline CDR1 MDHEN, CDR2 SYDVKM. The CDR3 spans 15 residues. V was cut by 3 bases and J by 1 base, with 11 bases left in between. CDR3 sequence: CASSFSRQGTDTQYF. The CDR3 DNA is TGTGCCAGCAGTTTCAGCCGGCAGGGCACAGATACGCAGTATTTT. Filled out from reference TRBV28 and TRBJ2-3, the complete variable domain reads DVKVTQSSRYLVKRTGEKVFLECVQDMDHENMFWYRQDPGLGLRLIYFSYDVKMKEKGDIPEGYSVSREKKERFSLILESASTNQTSMYLCASSFSRQGTDTQYFGPGTRLTVL.

The chain employs TRBV29-1 and TRBJ2-5, with 9 bases matching TRBD1. V was pared by 2 bases and J by 5 bases, with 9 bases of the junction left unmatched. The germline gives CDR1 SQVTM, CDR2 ANQGSEA. The CDR3 sequence is 15 residues long. The CDR3 reads CSVESWTGVTETQYF. CDR3 coding DNA: TGCAGCGTTGAAAGCTGGACAGGGGTGACGGAGACCCAGTACTTC.

J is TRBJ2-7 and V is TRBV6-1; 11 bases are shared with TRBD1. Germline V lookup: CDR1 MNHNS, CDR2 SASEGT. V lost 5 bases and J lost 2; bases outside the gene matches: 5. The CDR3 consists of 15 residues. The CDR3 coding sequence is TGTGCCAGCAGTACCGGGGACAGGGGGACCTACGAGCAGTACTTC. It yields the protein CASSTGDRGTYEQYF.

The chain joins TRBV7-2 to TRBJ2-5; D is ambiguous. In germline, CDR1 is SGHTA, CDR2 FQGNSA. The V end was cut by 8 bases, the J end by 0 bases, with 10 bases between. The CDR3 has 13 residues. This CDR3 reads CASRGPNQETQYF. CDR3 bases: TGTGCCAGCCGAGGCCCGAACCAAGAGACCCAGTACTTC.

This clone is a singleton in its sample. The chain couples TRBV5-5 to TRBJ1-1, with 10 bases aligning to TRBD1. V gave up 2 bases and J gave up 1 base; unmatched junction bases: 8. The CDR3 extends over 17 amino acids. Germline V CDR1 and CDR2: SGHKS, YYEKEE (reference sequence). This CDR3 is CASSLYDRGRGNTEAFF. The DNA of the CDR3 is TGTGCCAGCAGCTTATACGACAGGGGGCGGGGGAACACTGAAGCTTTCTTT.

This clone came up a few times. V and J are TRBV7-2 and TRBJ1-1; D is unclear. Per the germline V gene, CDR1 is SGHTA and CDR2 is FQGNSA. Trimming removed 2 bases at V and 0 bases at J, with 7 bases between. There are 14 residues in the CDR3. CDR3 in DNA: TGTGCCAGCAGCTTATACGGGGTGAACACTGAAGCTTTCTTT. It codes for CASSLYGVNTEAFF.

CDR3 residues: CASSTGALSWEQYF. In DNA, the CDR3 is TGCGCCAGCAGCACAGGGGCTCTATCCTGGGAGCAGTACTTC. V usage is TRBV5-1 and J usage is TRBJ2-7; 7 bases are a match to TRBD1. The J segment lost 7 bases and the V segment lost 4 bases, leaving 11 bases of the junction unmatched. Per the germline V gene, CDR1 is SGHRS and CDR2 is YFSETQ. The CDR3 extends over 14 amino acids.

This clone appeared once. The chain links TRBV5-4 to TRBJ2-3; 8 bases line up with TRBD1. Germline assignment: CDR1 SGHNT and CDR2 YYREEE (reference sequence). Trimming cost V 1 base and J 4 bases; bases outside gene matches: 8. The CDR3 is made up of 16 amino acids. The CDR3: CASSLKSGGFADTQYF. The DNA for the CDR3 is TGTGCCAGCAGCTTGAAGTCAGGGGGCTTCGCAGATACGCAGTATTTT.

The V and J genes are TRBV4-1 and TRBJ2-7; 8 bases agree with TRBD1. J was trimmed by 2 bases and V by 4 bases; bases with no gene match: 4. The V gene's germline CDR1 is MGHRA and CDR2 YSYEKL. This CDR3 region has 14 residues. The chain's CDR3 is CASSPRQGPYEQYF. The CDR3 region has the DNA TGCGCCAGCAGCCCGAGACAGGGGCCCTACGAGCAGTACTTC.

The J gene is TRBJ2-7, the V gene TRBV6-6; no firm D call. CDR1 MNHNY and CDR2 SVGAGI come from the germline V gene (reference sequence). V was shortened by 5 bases and J by 3 bases, with 5 bases between the two germline ends. The CDR3 is made up of 11 amino acids. The CDR3 sequence: CASSPSYEQYF. CDR3 sequence (DNA): TGTGCCAGCAGTCCTAGCTACGAGCAGTACTTC.

The chain carries TRBV7-8 and TRBJ1-6; D is unclear. Germline V gene lookup returns CDR1 SGHVS and CDR2 FQNEAQ. The ends were cut back, 3 bases at V and 9 bases at J, with 15 bases in the middle. CDR3 length: 15 residues. In DNA, the CDR3 is TGTGCCAGCAGCTTGAACACTCAATCAGGTTCACCCCTCCACTTT. This translates into CASSLNTQSGSPLHF.

The chain carries TRBV30 and TRBJ1-1; no clear D gene. V gave up 8 bases and J gave up 8 bases, with 9 bases separating them. The CDR3 has 9 residues. From germline, CDR1 is GTSNPN and CDR2 SVGIG (reference sequence). The CDR3 region is CALMREAFF. In DNA, the CDR3 is TGTGCCCTAATGAGGGAAGCTTTCTTT.